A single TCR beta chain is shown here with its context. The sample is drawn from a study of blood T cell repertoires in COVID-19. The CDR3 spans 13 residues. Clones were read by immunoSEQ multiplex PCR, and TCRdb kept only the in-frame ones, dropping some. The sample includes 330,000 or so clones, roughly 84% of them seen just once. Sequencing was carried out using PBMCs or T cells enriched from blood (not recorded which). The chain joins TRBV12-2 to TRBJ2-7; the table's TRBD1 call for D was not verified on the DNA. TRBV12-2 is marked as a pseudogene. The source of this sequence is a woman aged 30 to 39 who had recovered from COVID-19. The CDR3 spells CASPRQGEYEQYF. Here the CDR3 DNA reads TGTGCAAGTCCCCGACAGGGGGAGTACGAGCAGTACTTC.